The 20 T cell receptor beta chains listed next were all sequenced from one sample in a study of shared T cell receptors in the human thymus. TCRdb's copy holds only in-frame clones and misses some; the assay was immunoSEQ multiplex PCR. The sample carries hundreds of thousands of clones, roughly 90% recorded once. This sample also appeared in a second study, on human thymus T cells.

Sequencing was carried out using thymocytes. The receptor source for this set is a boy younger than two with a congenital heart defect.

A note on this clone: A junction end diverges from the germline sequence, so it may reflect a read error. The CDR3 DNA reads as TGCAGTTCTGAAGCGGGAGGAGGGGATTTT. This gives the protein CSSEAGGGDF. The chain employs TRBV20-1 and TRBJ2-3, with TRBD2 matching 9 bases. This CDR3 is built from 10 residues. From germline, CDR1 is DFQATT and CDR2 SNEGSKA (reference sequence).

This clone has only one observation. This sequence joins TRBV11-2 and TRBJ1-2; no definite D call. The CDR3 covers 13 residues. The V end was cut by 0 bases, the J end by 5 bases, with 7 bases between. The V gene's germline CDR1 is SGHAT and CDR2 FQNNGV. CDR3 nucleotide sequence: TGTGCCAGCAGCTTAGAGGGAGAGTATGGCTACACCTTC. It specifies CASSLEGEYGYTF.

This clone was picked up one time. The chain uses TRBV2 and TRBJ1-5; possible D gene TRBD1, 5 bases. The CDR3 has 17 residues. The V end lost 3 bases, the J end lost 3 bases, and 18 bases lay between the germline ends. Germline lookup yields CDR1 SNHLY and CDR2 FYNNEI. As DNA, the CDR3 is TGTGCCAGCAGTGATACCAGGGCCCGTGGGGCCAATCAGCCCCAGCATTTT. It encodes CASSDTRARGANQPQHF.

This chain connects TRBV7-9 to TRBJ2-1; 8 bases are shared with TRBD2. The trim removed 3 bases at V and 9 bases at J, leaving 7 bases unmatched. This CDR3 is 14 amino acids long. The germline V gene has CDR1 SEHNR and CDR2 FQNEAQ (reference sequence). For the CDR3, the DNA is TGTGCCAGCAGCTTCGAGCGGGAGTATGTTGAGCAGTTCTTC. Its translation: CASSFEREYVEQFF.

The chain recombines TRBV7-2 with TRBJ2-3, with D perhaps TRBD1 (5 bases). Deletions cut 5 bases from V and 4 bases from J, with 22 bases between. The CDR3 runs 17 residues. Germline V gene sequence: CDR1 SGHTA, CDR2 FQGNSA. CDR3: CASSPQPCSGAPDTQYF. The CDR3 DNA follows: TGTGCCAGCAGCCCTCAACCGTGTAGTGGGGCGCCAGATACGCAGTATTTT.

CDR3 nucleotides: TGTGCCAGCAGTCCTCATGGGGGGTCCAACAATGAGCAGTTCTTC. Its protein product is CASSPHGGSNNEQFF. V and J are TRBV6-6 and TRBJ2-1; perhaps TRBD2 as D (6 bases). Germline assignment: CDR1 MNHNY and CDR2 SVGAGI (reference sequence). Trimming stripped 5 bases from V and 5 bases from J, with 16 bases between. This CDR3 contains 15 residues.

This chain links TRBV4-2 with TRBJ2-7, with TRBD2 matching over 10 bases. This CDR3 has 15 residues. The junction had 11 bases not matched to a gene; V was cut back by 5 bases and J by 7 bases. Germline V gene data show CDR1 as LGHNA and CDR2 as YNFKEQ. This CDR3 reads CASSGLAGVTWEQYF. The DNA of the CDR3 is TGTGCCAGCAGCGGTCTAGCGGGAGTTACGTGGGAGCAGTACTTC.

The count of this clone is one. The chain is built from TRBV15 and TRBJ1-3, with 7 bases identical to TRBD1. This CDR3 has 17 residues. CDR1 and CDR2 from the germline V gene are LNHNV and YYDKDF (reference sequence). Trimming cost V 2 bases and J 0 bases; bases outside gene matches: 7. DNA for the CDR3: TGTGCCACCAGCAGACTTGACAGGGAGCTCTCTGGAAACACCATATATTTT. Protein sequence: CATSRLDRELSGNTIYF.

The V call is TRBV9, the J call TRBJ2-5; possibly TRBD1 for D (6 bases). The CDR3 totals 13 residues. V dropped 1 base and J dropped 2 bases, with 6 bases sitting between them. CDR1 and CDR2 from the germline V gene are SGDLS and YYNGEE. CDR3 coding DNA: TGTGCCAGCAGCGTACAGGGGCAAGAGACCCAGTACTTC. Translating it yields CASSVQGQETQYF.

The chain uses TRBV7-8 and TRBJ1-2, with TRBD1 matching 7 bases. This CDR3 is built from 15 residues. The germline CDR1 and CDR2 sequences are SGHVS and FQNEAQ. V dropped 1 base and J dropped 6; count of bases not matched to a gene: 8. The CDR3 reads CASSLVDLGQNGYTF. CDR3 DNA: TGTGCCAGCAGCTTAGTTGACCTGGGACAGAATGGCTACACCTTC. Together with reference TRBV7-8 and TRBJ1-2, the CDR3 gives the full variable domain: GAGVSQSPRYKVAKRGQDVALRCDPISGHVSLFWYQQALGQGPEFLTYFQNEAQLDKSGLPSDRFFAERPEGSVSTLKIQRTQQEDSAVYLCASSLVDLGQNGYTFGSGTRLTVV.

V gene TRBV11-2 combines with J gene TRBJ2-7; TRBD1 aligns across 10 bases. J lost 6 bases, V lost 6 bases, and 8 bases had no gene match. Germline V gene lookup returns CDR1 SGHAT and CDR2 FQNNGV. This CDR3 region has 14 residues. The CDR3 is CASSSRDRGSEQYF. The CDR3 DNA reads TGTGCCAGCAGTTCCCGGGACAGGGGTAGCGAGCAGTACTTC.

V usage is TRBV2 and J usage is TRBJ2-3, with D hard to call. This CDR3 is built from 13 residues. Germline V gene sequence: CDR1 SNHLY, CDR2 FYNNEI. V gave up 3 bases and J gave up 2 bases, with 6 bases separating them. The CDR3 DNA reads TGTGCCAGCAGTGACGGTACCACAGATACGCAGTATTTT. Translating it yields CASSDGTTDTQYF.

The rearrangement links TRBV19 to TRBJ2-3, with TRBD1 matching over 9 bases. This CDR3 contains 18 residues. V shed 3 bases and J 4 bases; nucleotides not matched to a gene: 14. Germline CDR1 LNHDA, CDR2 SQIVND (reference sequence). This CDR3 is CASSIGDRGKRRPDTQYF. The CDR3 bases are TGTGCCAGTAGTATCGGTGACAGGGGGAAGCGCCGTCCAGATACGCAGTATTTT.

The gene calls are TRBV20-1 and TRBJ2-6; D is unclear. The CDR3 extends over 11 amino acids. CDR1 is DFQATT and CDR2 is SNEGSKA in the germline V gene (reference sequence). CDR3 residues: CSLSGANVLTF. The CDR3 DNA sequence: TGCAGCCTCTCTGGGGCCAACGTCCTGACTTTC.

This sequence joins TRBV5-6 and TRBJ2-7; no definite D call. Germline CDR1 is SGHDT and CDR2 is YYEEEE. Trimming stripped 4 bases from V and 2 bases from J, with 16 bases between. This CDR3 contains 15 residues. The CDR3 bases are TGTGCCAGCAGCCTACCCGTCAGGCCGACCTACGAGCAGTACTTC. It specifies CASSLPVRPTYEQYF.

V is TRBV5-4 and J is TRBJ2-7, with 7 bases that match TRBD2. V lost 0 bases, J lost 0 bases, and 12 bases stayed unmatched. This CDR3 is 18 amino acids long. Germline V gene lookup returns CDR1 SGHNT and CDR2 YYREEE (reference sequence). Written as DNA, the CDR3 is TGTGCCAGCAGCTTGGAGCCCCGAGCTAGCGGCCCCTCCTACGAGCAGTACTTC. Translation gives CASSLEPRASGPSYEQYF. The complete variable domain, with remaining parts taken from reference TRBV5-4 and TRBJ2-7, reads ETGVTQSPTHLIKTRGQQVTLRCSSQSGHNTVSWYQQALGQGPQFIFQYYREEENGRGNFPPRFSGLQFPNYSSELNVNALELDDSALYLCASSLEPRASGPSYEQYFGPGTRLTVT.

The CDR3 spells CASSSSSGSQNIQYF. The CDR3 bases are TGTGCCAGCAGCTCTAGTAGCGGGAGTCAAAACATTCAGTACTTC. The gene calls are TRBV5-4 and TRBJ2-4, with 9 bases fitting TRBD2. The V segment lost 3 bases and the J segment 5 bases; nucleotides outside the gene matches: 6. From germline, CDR1 is SGHNT and CDR2 YYREEE (reference sequence). The length of the CDR3 is 15 residues.

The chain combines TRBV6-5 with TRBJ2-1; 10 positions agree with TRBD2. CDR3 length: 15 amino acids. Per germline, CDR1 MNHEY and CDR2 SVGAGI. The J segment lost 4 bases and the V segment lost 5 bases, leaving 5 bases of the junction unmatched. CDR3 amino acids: CASSKSAGGYNEQFF. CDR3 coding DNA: TGTGCCAGCAGTAAGTCAGCGGGAGGGTACAATGAGCAGTTCTTC.

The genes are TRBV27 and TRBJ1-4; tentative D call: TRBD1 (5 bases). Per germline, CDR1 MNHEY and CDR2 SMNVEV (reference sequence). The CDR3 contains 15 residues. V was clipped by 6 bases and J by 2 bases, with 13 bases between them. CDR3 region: CASRPPGLTNEKLFF. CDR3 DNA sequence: TGTGCCAGCAGACCCCCGGGACTTACTAATGAAAAACTGTTTTTT. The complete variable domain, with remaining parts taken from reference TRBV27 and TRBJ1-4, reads EAQVTQNPRYLITVTGKKLTVTCSQNMNHEYMSWYRQDPGLGLRQIYYSMNVEVTDKGDVPEGYKVSRKEKRNFPLILESPSPNQTSLYFCASRPPGLTNEKLFFGSGTQLSVL.

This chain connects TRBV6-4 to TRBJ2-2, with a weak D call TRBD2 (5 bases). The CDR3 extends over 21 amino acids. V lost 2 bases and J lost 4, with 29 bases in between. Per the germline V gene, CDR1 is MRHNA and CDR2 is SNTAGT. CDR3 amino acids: CASSDTSGYPTWPRGTGELFF. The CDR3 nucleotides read TGTGCCAGCAGTGACACCTCCGGGTACCCCACTTGGCCTCGGGGCACCGGGGAGCTGTTTTTT.